This T cell receptor beta chain was recovered during a study of PD-1 blockade in classical Hodgkin lymphoma (TCRdb year 2020). In terms of the full investigation: Nivolumab dosing was 3 mg/kg intravenously every 2 weeks, continuing until either disease progression or unacceptable toxicity. The study used TCR beta sequencing and CyTOF to define a peripheral blood immune signature of response to PD-1 blockade in classical Hodgkin lymphoma.

With respect to this clone: Which antigen it targets is not known. No quality values exist for individual bases; no much larger clone is one base distant.

The germline V gene supplies CDR1 SGDLS and CDR2 YYNGEE. The CDR3 covers 15 residues, taking in both the cysteine and the phenylalanine. Kept here is only the CDR3 DNA, which spans 45 bases and is read in frame from base 1. Relative to germline, V is 4 bases shorter and J is 3 bases shorter, with 14 bases between their ends. What the authors observed across the whole study: Patients starting nivolumab less than 1 year after ASCT had lower diversity and were excluded from later analyses to avoid confounding by immune reconstitution. Only a single clinical trial cohort was studied, and what caused the repertoire differences, possibly disease activity or prior therapy, remained undefined. CD4+ but not CD8+ TCR diversity rose significantly by C4D1 (p=0.0027 vs p=0.16), most apparent in complete responders (p=0.02). Baseline TCR diversity was reported as lower in newly diagnosed patients than in healthy donors, and lower still in relapsed/refractory patients. Baseline diversity similar to that of newly diagnosed patients was observed in trial patients achieving complete response, whereas significantly lower diversity was observed in partial responders and progressors.

Interpreted using the paper, the time point label stands for: cycle 1 day 1 (C1D1), immediately before nivolumab initiation. All trial patients had relapsed after autologous stem cell transplantation, with cohorts A, B and C differing in prior brentuximab vedotin exposure. A total of roughly 60 patients with relapsed/refractory classical Hodgkin lymphoma made up the trial cohort, and each patient's best overall response was complete response, partial response or progressive disease. Trial patients were treated with single-agent nivolumab in the multi-cohort phase II CheckMate 205 trial. Best overall response was determined by an independent review committee according to the 2007 International Working Group response criteria. Trial PBMCs were obtained immediately prior to nivolumab initiation (C1D1) and on therapy at cycle 2 day 1 and cycle 4 day 1. Peripheral blood was collected in 8 mL Vacutainer Cell Preparation Tubes, from which PBMCs were isolated by centrifugation and then cryopreserved.

The Qiagen DNeasy kit was used to extract genomic DNA from unsorted PBMCs and from the negatively selected CD4+ and CD8+ fractions. TCR beta CDR3 regions were amplified by immunoSEQ multiplex PCR using primers annealing to V and J segments. A synthetic immune receptor repertoire was used to minimize amplification bias, and any residual bias was removed computationally once sequencing was done. The authors processed their data as follows. Repertoire diversity was quantified as the Shannon entropy index using custom Python scripts. Unsorted, CD4+ and CD8+ repertoires were analyzed separately, except for combined analyses in which CD4+ and CD8+ sequences were merged in silico. A clone counted as expanded when the clone's frequency after treatment rose at least 2-fold relative to C1D1, and clones undetected at baseline were given a pseudocount of 0.5. Clones with 0 or 1 copy at C1D1 were defined as singleton clones, while clones with 2 or more copies were defined as non-singleton clones. Clones expanded in unsorted samples were assigned a CD4+, CD8+ or unknown annotation through matching of protein sequences in sorted samples from the same patient. Diversity changes from C1D1 to C4D1 were tested in paired samples using Wilcoxon tests. This immuneACCESS table, as held by TCRdb, lists in-frame sequences with V and J called but not all clones. Of the missing ones, under half trace to an unresolved V gene in checked studies; the others have no known cause. Clone size and V and J calls were adopted from that table, with D and trimming inferred from the DNA. The sample table shows 35,000 to 50,000 clones, and 76% are seen once. The leading ten clones occupy roughly 9.7% of the sample.

The chain uses TRBV9 and TRBJ2-1, and the D gene may be TRBD2, 6 bases matching. This TCR was sampled from a human donor with classical Hodgkin lymphoma. The material was peripheral blood mononuclear cells (PBMCs), obtained at baseline. Read as DNA, the sequence is TGTGCCAGCAGCCCTCCCCCGGGGGACTACAATGAGCAGTTCTTC. Translated, this gives CASSPPPGDYNEQFF.